This passage covers 8 T cell receptor beta chains from one sample sequenced in a study of blood T cell repertoires in COVID-19. Profiling relied on immunoSEQ multiplex PCR, and the TCRdb table lists in-frame clones only, not all of them. This sample has more than 300,000 clones; 85% to 90% occur once, and the top ten carry about 1%. Material for sequencing was peripheral blood. These receptor sequences come from a woman aged 40 to 50 with COVID-19, enrolled during active disease.

The chain combines TRBV27 with TRBJ1-2; D gene uncertain. V dropped 2 bases and J dropped 1 base, with 8 bases sitting between them. Germline V gene sequence: CDR1 MNHEY, CDR2 SMNVEV (reference sequence). This CDR3 is 14 amino acids long. CDR3 nucleotide sequence: TGTGCCAGCAGTTTAGCGGCAGATAACTATGGCTACACCTTC. Residues: CASSLAADNYGYTF.

The sample holds one count of this clone. This sequence joins TRBV5-6 and TRBJ2-5, with D perhaps matching TRBD1 (6 bases). CDR1 SGHDT and CDR2 YYEEEE come from the germline V gene. The length of the CDR3 is 15 residues. V dropped 0 bases and J dropped 5 bases, with 14 bases sitting between them. The CDR3 DNA reads TGTGCCAGCAGCTTGGACAGGGTGGCTGGGGAGACCCAGTACTTC. This sequence encodes CASSLDRVAGETQYF.

The CDR3 DNA follows: TGTGCCTGGAGCGTTGGGGCTCGGAACGAGCAGTACTTC. Translating it yields CAWSVGARNEQYF. The chain recombines TRBV30 with TRBJ2-7; D is perhaps TRBD1 (5 bases). CDR1 and CDR2 from the germline V gene are GTSNPN and SVGIG (reference sequence). V lost 3 bases and J lost 5, with 14 bases in between. This CDR3 is built from 13 residues.

The chain couples TRBV4-1 to TRBJ1-4; a weak D match, TRBD1 (5 bases). The germline gives CDR1 MGHRA, CDR2 YSYEKL. The CDR3 has 14 residues. V gave up 6 bases and J gave up 8 bases, with 16 bases separating them. The CDR3 sequence: CASSARGGKEKLFF. The CDR3 bases are TGCGCCAGCAGTGCCCGCGGGGGTAAGGAAAAACTGTTTTTT.

The CDR3 DNA reads TGTGCCAGCTCGGGCCGAGACAGGGACTATGGCTACACCTTC. Residues: CASSGRDRDYGYTF. This rearrangement joins TRBV18 to TRBJ1-2; 7 bases agree with TRBD1. This CDR3 contains 14 residues. With V trimmed by 6 bases and J by 3 bases, 7 bases remained unmatched. Germline lookup yields CDR1 KGHSH and CDR2 LQKENI. Full variable domain (rest looked up from reference TRBV18 and TRBJ1-2): NAGVMQNPRHLVRRRGQEARLRCSPMKGHSHVYWYRQLPEEGLKFMVYLQKENIIDESGMPKERFSAEFPKEGPSILRIQQVVRGDSAAYFCASSGRDRDYGYTFGSGTRLTVV.

The gene calls are TRBV19 and TRBJ1-1, with a possible D match to TRBD1 (5 bases). This CDR3 region has 14 residues. The germline CDR1 and CDR2 sequences are LNHDA and SQIVND (reference sequence). Trimming removed 7 bases at V and 0 bases at J, with 12 bases between. The CDR3 region is CASTQGGMNTEAFF. The CDR3, as DNA: TGTGCCAGTACGCAGGGTGGCATGAACACTGAAGCTTTCTTT.

The chain joins TRBV2 to TRBJ1-2; D is undetermined. This CDR3 contains 14 residues. The V end lost 0 bases, the J end lost 9 bases, and 14 bases lay between the germline ends. Germline CDR1 and CDR2: SNHLY and FYNNEI. The CDR3 is CASSEALRKRSYTF. CDR3 DNA: TGTGCCAGCAGTGAAGCGTTAAGGAAGAGGAGCTACACCTTC.

The V call is TRBV10-3, the J call TRBJ1-1; 7 bases map to TRBD1. Germline trimming cut 4 bases from V and 0 bases from J; bases unmatched to any gene: 5. The CDR3 runs to 15 residues. Germline CDR1 reads ENHRY; CDR2 reads SYGVKD. DNA for the CDR3: TGTGCCATCAGTGTAAGGGACAGAGTGAACACTGAAGCTTTCTTT. Its protein product is CAISVRDRVNTEAFF.